This entry lists 9 T cell receptor beta chains sequenced from one sample in a study of T cell responses to AZD1222 COVID-19 vaccine. Profiled with immunoSEQ multiplex PCR; TCRdb holds only in-frame clones, not every one. The table records about 130,000 clones, 70% to 90% of them present only once. The sequencing here drew on peripheral blood, taken on day 0 of AZD1222 vaccination. The receptors derive from an adult in good health.

The CDR3 loop is CASSFYFQEGYTF. The CDR3 nucleotides are TGTGCCAGCAGCTTTTATTTTCAGGAGGGCTACACCTTC. V and J are TRBV7-2 and TRBJ1-2; D remains ambiguous. CDR1 is SGHTA and CDR2 is FQGNSA in the germline V gene. CDR3 length: 13 amino acids. The ends were cut back, 3 bases at V and 8 bases at J, with 13 bases in the middle.

The chain is built from TRBV18 and TRBJ2-1; tentatively, D is TRBD2 (6 bases). The CDR3 length is 14 residues. Between the trimmed V and J ends, which lost 6 bases and 0 bases, there was a span of 9 bases. Germline CDR1 and CDR2: KGHSH and LQKENI. CDR3 region: CASSAGLSYNEQFF. The CDR3, as DNA: TGTGCCAGCTCTGCGGGGCTCTCCTACAATGAGCAGTTCTTC.

CDR3 residues: CASSLRQMNTEAFF. CDR3 DNA: TGCGCCAGCAGCTTGAGACAGATGAACACTGAAGCTTTCTTT. V is TRBV5-1 and J is TRBJ1-1; possibly TRBD1 for D (5 bases). Germline V lookup: CDR1 SGHRS, CDR2 YFSETQ. V was cut by 1 base and J by 0 bases, with 7 bases left in between. The CDR3 runs 14 residues.

The J gene is TRBJ1-6, the V gene TRBV2; tentatively, D is TRBD1 (6 bases). CDR3 length: 15 amino acids. Trimming took off 7 bases at V and 7 bases at J, with 17 bases between the two ends. The germline V gene has CDR1 SNHLY and CDR2 FYNNEI. The CDR3: CASKVSTGLNSPLHF. For the CDR3, the DNA is TGTGCCAGCAAAGTGTCCACAGGGCTGAATTCACCCCTCCACTTT.

The V gene is TRBV24-1, the J gene TRBJ2-5, with 7 positions matching TRBD1. V trimming: 9 bases; J trimming: 4 bases; junction bases outside the gene matches: 7. This CDR3 is built from 13 residues. The germline CDR1 and CDR2 sequences are KGHDR and SFDVKD. In DNA, the CDR3 is TGTGCCACCGGTACAGGGGCCAGAGAGACCCAGTACTTC. Translating it yields CATGTGARETQYF.

The V and J genes are TRBV30 and TRBJ1-3; D is possibly TRBD1 (5 bases). V was clipped by 4 bases and J by 0 bases, with 10 bases between them. Germline lookup yields CDR1 GTSNPN and CDR2 SVGIG (reference sequence). This CDR3 is built from 14 residues. The CDR3 DNA sequence: TGTGCCTGGACCCGACAGACCTCTGGAAACACCATATATTTT. Protein: CAWTRQTSGNTIYF.

This chain joins TRBV2 and TRBJ2-7, with 14 bases that match TRBD2. Germline trimming cut 6 bases from V and 2 bases from J; bases unmatched to any gene: 6. Germline V gives CDR1 SNHLY, CDR2 FYNNEI. The CDR3 totals 16 residues. The chain's CDR3 is CASRSQGLAGAYEQYF. The CDR3 bases are TGTGCCAGCAGATCTCAGGGACTAGCGGGGGCCTACGAGCAGTACTTC.

Notes on this clone: Distinct nucleotide sequences in the sample also encode this CDR3. The chain carries TRBV6-5 and TRBJ1-2; D possibly corresponds to TRBD1 (6 bases). CDR3 size: 11 residues. The V end lost 2 bases, the J end lost 8 bases, and 6 bases lay between the germline ends. Germline-derived CDR1 and CDR2 are MNHEY and SVGAGI. The CDR3 is CASSYGGGYTF. In DNA form, the CDR3 reads TGTGCCAGCAGTTACGGGGGCGGCTACACCTTC.

The genes are TRBV19 and TRBJ1-6; TRBD1 might be the D (5 bases). The CDR3 is made up of 14 amino acids. Trimming stripped 5 bases from V and 3 bases from J, with 8 bases between. Per the germline V gene, CDR1 is LNHDA and CDR2 is SQIVND (reference sequence). The chain's CDR3 is CASSGQSYNSPLHF. The CDR3, as DNA: TGTGCCAGTAGTGGACAAAGCTATAATTCACCCCTCCACTTT.